The rows below give T cell receptor beta chains drawn from one sample of a study of preoperative IRX-2 immunotherapy in early breast cancer. Produced via immunoSEQ multiplex PCR; TCRdb's table is partial and in-frame only. In the table there are around 30,000 clones, roughly four fifths of which are singletons. The specimen was obtained from a patient treated with IRX-2 immunotherapy. The receptors were sampled from a human donor with breast cancer. The conserved cysteine and the conserved F or W are not part of the CDR3 here.

J	V	CDR3
TRBJ1-2	TRBV10-3	AISESTQGAYGYT
TRBJ1-1	TRBV7-6	ASSLSEVAGQEGAF
TRBJ1-2	TRBV11-3	ASSIRTGWIGGYT
TRBJ1-2	TRBV29-1	SSGDILTYGYT
TRBJ1-2	TRBV11-3	ASSFPTGSGDGYT
TRBJ2-5	TRBV7-4	ASSQGNQETQY
TRBJ1-5	TRBV6-8	ASSYPPGQGGQPQH
TRBJ2-7	TRBV15	ATSRGQLGNEQY
TRBJ2-5	TRBV11-3	ASSRSLAPASGETQY
TRBJ2-2	TRBV7-1	ASSLLAANTGELF
TRBJ2-6	TRBV30	AWSETGPAGANVLT
TRBJ1-1	TRBV2	ASSATYRQTEAF
TRBJ1-1	TRBV10-3	AISEQGAKTEAF
TRBJ1-5	TRBV11-3	ASSLPGDSEGNQPQH
TRBJ1-3	TRBV11-3	ASSLGRVGSRSGNTIY
TRBJ2-5	TRBV11-3	ASSEEGPPGETQY
TRBJ1-4	TRBV29-1	SGGSATNEKLF
TRBJ2-7	TRBV23-1	ASSLFGLYEQY
TRBJ2-7	TRBV6-8	ASQTSGGYEQY
TRBJ1-2	TRBV28	ASNPIDRNYGYT
TRBJ2-5	TRBV18	ASSPVRDETQY
TRBJ1-1	TRBV30	AWSVLAGLNTEAF
TRBJ2-3	TRBV28	ASSPDRFRTDTQY
TRBJ2-3	TRBV18	ASSPSELAGKDTDTQY
TRBJ2-7	TRBV23-1	ASSIGQTYEQY
TRBJ1-2	TRBV28	ASSLVQEYGYT
TRBJ2-1	TRBV7-4	ASSLGPGTGVLEQF
TRBJ1-1	TRBV11-3	ASSMTGMNTEAF
TRBJ1-2	TRBV19	ASSPGQLRYGYT
TRBJ2-1	TRBV6-4	ASSSSGAYNEQF
TRBJ1-2	TRBV11-3	ASNTMAGGGSGYT
TRBJ2-5	TRBV28	ASSLDQETQY
TRBJ2-2	TRBV18	ASSPLTGGNTGELF
TRBJ2-7	TRBV18	ASSEPGTGAYEQY
TRBJ2-3	TRBV23-1	ASSLGRSFAGGLGTQY
TRBJ2-1	TRBV6-8	ASSLGTAYNEQF
TRBJ2-2	TRBV18	ASSFGTVRGGGTGELF
TRBJ1-1	TRBV11-3	ASSSLSLNTEAF
TRBJ1-2	TRBV28	ASSQATVPSGYT
TRBJ1-1	TRBV14	ASSQDRREEWAF
TRBJ2-2	TRBV10-2	ASRRLAGDSNTGELF
TRBJ2-7	TRBV28	ASRLQGYTYEQY
TRBJ1-2	TRBV28	ASRESLYGYT
TRBJ1-2	TRBV7-6	ASSPTEGQVANYGYT
TRBJ1-3	TRBV9	ASSPVRGWGSGNTIY
TRBJ1-6	TRBV11-3	ASSIQGAISPLH
TRBJ2-4	TRBV6-8	TSQPRTGRNIQY
TRBJ1-4	TRBV19	ASSHRGLNEKLF
TRBJ1-1	TRBV2	ASDEPKGEAF
TRBJ1-1	TRBV15	ATSRAGINTEAF
TRBJ1-5	TRBV6-8	ASSYGRQSNSNQPQH
TRBJ1-1	TRBV5-1	ASSPLGQGYTEAF
TRBJ1-1	TRBV11-3	ASSLVSWDTEAF
TRBJ2-3	TRBV11-3	ASSLSQRHSTDTQY
TRBJ1-3	TRBV28	ASSLIPVGRVRNTIY